The 22 T cell receptor beta chains below all came from one sample that was sequenced in a study of early T cells in non-severe SARS-CoV-2 infection. One entry per CDR3 protein, called by TCRdb with MiXCR from the 5' RACE reads. Found here are around 40,000 distinct CDR3 sequences, about a tenth of them singletons; the top ten hold 9.5% to 10%. Sequencing was performed on whole blood. These receptors all stem from an adult who was a healthcare worker with PCR-confirmed SARS-CoV-2 infection or an uninfected control (not recorded which).

Relative to its sample, this clonotype is medium-sized. The chain recombines TRBV12-3 or TRBV12-4 with TRBJ2-1, with TRBD2 matching 11 bases. The CDR3 length is 16 residues. V was pared by 6 bases and J by 5 bases, with 9 bases of the junction left unmatched. CDR3 in amino acids: CASSAGTSGPDNEQFF. The CDR3 nucleotides are TGTGCCAGCAGCGCGGGGACTAGCGGACCCGACAATGAGCAGTTCTTC.

This clonotype was counted at least ten times. The rearrangement uses TRBV18 and TRBJ1-3, with D perhaps TRBD1 (5 bases). Germline V lookup: CDR1 KGHSH, CDR2 LQKENI. Trimming removed 0 bases from V and 0 bases from J, with 9 bases in between. This CDR3 spans 16 amino acids. The CDR3 DNA reads as TGTGCCAGCTCACCACCGAAGGGGATCTCTGGAAACACCATATATTTT. Residues: CASSPPKGISGNTIYF.

This clonotype was counted ten times or more. As DNA, the CDR3 is TGTGCCATCAGTGAGGCGGGCCGTGAGCAGTTCTTC. This codes for CAISEAGREQFF. The chain joins TRBV10-3 to TRBJ2-1; tentatively, D is TRBD2 (5 bases). CDR3 length: 12 residues. Germline V gives CDR1 ENHRY, CDR2 SYGVKD. V shed 2 bases and J shed 9 bases, with 8 bases lying between them.

This clonotype was counted at least ten times. The CDR3 protein is CATSTRGEQGETQYF. The CDR3 DNA reads TGTGCCACCAGCACACGCGGCGAGCAGGGGGAGACCCAGTACTTC. V is TRBV15 and J is TRBJ2-5; D is perhaps TRBD1 (6 bases). The ends were cut back, 4 bases at V and 5 bases at J, with 17 bases in the middle. CDR3 length: 15 amino acids. Germline V gene sequence: CDR1 LNHNV, CDR2 YYDKDF (reference sequence). Full variable domain (missing parts from reference TRBV15 and TRBJ2-5): DAMVIQNPRYQVTQFGKPVTLSCSQTLNHNVMYWYQQKSSQAPKLLFHYYDKDFNNEADTPDNFQSRRPNTSFCFLDIRSPGLGDTAMYLCATSTRGEQGETQYFGPGTRLLVL.

This clonotype was seen ten or more times. The J gene is TRBJ1-5, the V gene TRBV12-3 or TRBV12-4; D unclear. CDR3 length: 18 amino acids. The germline V and J ends were trimmed by 3 bases and 0 bases, with 18 bases remaining between them. This CDR3 reads CASSLREGRVYSNQPQHF. CDR3 in DNA: TGTGCCAGCAGTTTGCGGGAGGGTAGGGTTTATAGCAATCAGCCCCAGCATTTT.

This clonotype was counted only a few times. The DNA for the CDR3 is TGTGCCAGCAGCTACCAAACCGGGACGGGAACCTATCAGCCCCAGCATTTT. Its translation: CASSYQTGTGTYQPQHF. The chain has TRBV7-8 and TRBJ1-5; D is possibly TRBD1 (5 bases). V lost 4 bases, J lost 5 bases, and 21 bases lay in between. This CDR3 has 17 residues. Looked up from germline, CDR1 is SGHVS and CDR2 is FQNEAQ.

This clonotype came up a few times. This rearrangement joins TRBV7-3 to TRBJ1-2; D uncertain. The CDR3 has 14 amino acids. Trimming left V 2 bases short and J 2 bases short, with 9 bases between. The V gene's germline CDR1 is SGHTA and CDR2 FQGTGA. The CDR3, as DNA: TGTGCCAGCAGCTTAGACGGGTGGAACTATGGCTACACCTTC. This translates into CASSLDGWNYGYTF.

This clonotype was detected a few times. The CDR3 protein is CASSTTGGAPVEKLFF. The CDR3 DNA reads TGTGCCAGCAGCACAACAGGAGGGGCCCCGGTGGAAAAACTGTTTTTT. The chain carries TRBV13 and TRBJ1-4, with TRBD1 as a possible D gene (5 bases). The CDR3 has 16 residues. Trimming took off 5 bases at V and 8 bases at J, with 21 bases between the two ends. CDR1 is PRHDT and CDR2 is FYEKMQ in the germline V gene (reference sequence).

This clonotype was counted a few times. V and J are TRBV7-2 and TRBJ2-1, with a possible D match to TRBD1 (6 bases). V lost 5 bases to trimming and J lost 6 bases, with 17 bases between them. Germline V gene sequence: CDR1 SGHTA, CDR2 FQGNSA. CDR3 length equals 15 residues. CDR3 nucleotide sequence: TGTGCCAGCAGCCCCGACAGGAAGGGGGTCAATGAGCAGTTCTTC. Its protein product is CASSPDRKGVNEQFF.

This clonotype has ten or more counts. This chain links TRBV5-1 with TRBJ2-1; D is perhaps TRBD2 (7 bases). The CDR3 covers 16 residues. Germline CDR1 reads SGHRS; CDR2 reads YFSETQ. Trimming removed 0 bases from V and 12 bases from J, with 22 bases in between. The CDR3 coding sequence is TGCGCCAGCAGCTTGGATGGGGGGGCTTCCCGTGACGGGCAGTTCTTC. Residues: CASSLDGGASRDGQFF.

This clonotype was seen many times. V is TRBV7-2 and J is TRBJ1-5; the D is unclear. Germline loops: CDR1 SGHTA, CDR2 FQGNSA. Trimming left V 2 bases short and J 7 bases short, with 15 bases between. The CDR3 is 15 amino acids. CDR3 region: CASSLNLDGRQPQHF. The CDR3 DNA reads as TGTGCCAGCAGCTTAAACCTCGACGGGCGACAGCCCCAGCATTTT.

There are many counts of this clonotype. The chain uses TRBV5-1 and TRBJ2-2, with a possible D match to TRBD1 (5 bases). Trimming left V 2 bases short and J 1 base short, with 12 bases between. The germline V gene has CDR1 SGHRS and CDR2 YFSETQ. The CDR3 runs to 16 residues. This CDR3 is CASSFRSQGNTGELFF. The CDR3, as DNA: TGCGCCAGCAGCTTCAGATCGCAGGGGAACACCGGGGAGCTGTTTTTT. Together with reference TRBV5-1 and TRBJ2-2, the CDR3 gives the full variable domain: KAGVTQTPRYLIKTRGQQVTLSCSPISGHRSVSWYQQTPGQGLQFLFEYFSETQRNKGNFPGRFSGRQFSNSRSEMNVSTLELGDSALYLCASSFRSQGNTGELFFGEGSRLTVL.

This clonotype was seen repeatedly, ten times or more. J is TRBJ2-7 and V is TRBV29-1; TRBD2 might be the D (7 bases). Germline V lookup: CDR1 SQVTM, CDR2 ANQGSEA. The CDR3 sequence is 11 residues long. V was cut by 5 bases and J by 5 bases, with 10 bases left in between. CDR3 amino acids: CSVRGGNEQYF. CDR3 sequence (DNA): TGCAGCGTTCGCGGGGGCAACGAGCAGTACTTC.

The table lists this clonotype with a few counts. J is TRBJ1-6 and V is TRBV5-1, with D perhaps TRBD1 (6 bases). Germline loops: CDR1 SGHRS, CDR2 YFSETQ. V lost 5 bases and J 5 bases, leaving 11 bases between the germline ends. CDR3 length: 14 amino acids. DNA for the CDR3: TGCGCCAGCAGGTTGTGGGACAATAATTCACCCCTCCACTTT. This gives the protein CASRLWDNNSPLHF.

This clonotype was found many times. V and J are TRBV5-1 and TRBJ1-1; no clear D. Germline assignment: CDR1 SGHRS and CDR2 YFSETQ. V lost 0 bases and J 6 bases, leaving 12 bases between the germline ends. The CDR3 has 14 amino acids. The CDR3 DNA reads TGCGCCAGCAGCTTGGCCTTTGTGGGGTCTGAAGCTTTCTTT. It specifies CASSLAFVGSEAFF.

This clonotype was counted only a few times. The chain combines TRBV20-1 with TRBJ2-1, with 8 bases lining up with TRBD2. With 3 bases clipped from V and 7 bases from J, the junction kept 5 bases outside the gene matches. The CDR3 totals 13 residues. Germline V gene sequence: CDR1 DFQATT, CDR2 SNEGSKA (reference sequence). The CDR3 region is CSASSGLGNEQFF. CDR3 nucleotides: TGCAGTGCTAGCTCGGGACTAGGAAATGAGCAGTTCTTC.

A few counts support this clonotype. The V call is TRBV20-1, the J call TRBJ2-3; D call uncertain. The CDR3 is made up of 15 amino acids. The germline gives CDR1 DFQATT, CDR2 SNEGSKA (reference sequence). Trimming removed 0 bases at V and 0 bases at J, with 10 bases between. The CDR3 protein is CSARDPRVSTDTQYF. In DNA, the CDR3 is TGCAGTGCTAGAGACCCTAGAGTTAGCACAGATACGCAGTATTTT.

This clonotype was detected a few times. This sequence joins TRBV9 and TRBJ2-3; 7 bases map to TRBD1. The CDR3 runs to 14 residues. Unmatched junction bases numbered 7, after V lost 7 bases and J lost 2 bases. CDR1 is SGDLS and CDR2 is YYNGEE in the germline V gene. CDR3 coding DNA: TGTGCCAGCGGAGACAGGGACCTCACAGATACGCAGTATTTT. Translating it yields CASGDRDLTDTQYF.

The rearrangement links TRBV29-1 to TRBJ1-2; D uncertain. The V end lost 8 bases, the J end lost 8 bases, and 6 bases lay between the germline ends. The CDR3 runs to 8 residues. Germline V lookup: CDR1 SQVTM, CDR2 ANQGSEA. The CDR3 loop is CSFWGYTF. CDR3 DNA sequence: TGCAGCTTTTGGGGCTACACCTTC.

This clonotype has a count of ten or more. The chain couples TRBV6-1 to TRBJ2-7, with D possibly matching TRBD1 (6 bases). Germline V lookup: CDR1 MNHNS, CDR2 SASEGT. Trimming shortened V by 5 bases and J by 0 bases, and 14 bases separated the two germline ends. The CDR3 extends over 15 amino acids. CDR3 DNA sequence: TGTGCCAGCAGTACAACAGGGAAGAGCTCCTACGAGCAGTACTTC. It codes for CASSTTGKSSYEQYF.

This clonotype was found many times. The chain employs TRBV5-5 and TRBJ1-5, with D unresolved. V was pared by 9 bases and J by 4 bases, with 20 bases between. The CDR3 contains 15 residues. Germline V lookup: CDR1 SGHKS, CDR2 YYEKEE (reference sequence). CDR3 nucleotides: TGTGCCACCTCTTCCGACGGGCGGTGGAATCAGCCCCAGCATTTT. Translation: CATSSDGRWNQPQHF. The full variable domain, with the rest looked up from reference TRBV5-5 and TRBJ1-5, is DAGVTQSPTHLIKTRGQQVTLRCSPISGHKSVSWYQQVLGQGPQFIFQYYEKEERGRGNFPDRFSARQFPNYSSELNVNALLLGDSALYLCATSSDGRWNQPQHFGDGTRLSIL.

The chain has TRBV4-3 and TRBJ2-1; D not certain. Germline-derived CDR1 and CDR2 are LGHNA and YSLEER. This CDR3 contains 13 residues. V was trimmed by 0 bases and J by 6 bases, leaving 6 bases between them. CDR3 in amino acids: CASSQEGGNEQFF. DNA of the CDR3: TGCGCCAGCAGCCAAGAGGGCGGCAATGAGCAGTTCTTC.